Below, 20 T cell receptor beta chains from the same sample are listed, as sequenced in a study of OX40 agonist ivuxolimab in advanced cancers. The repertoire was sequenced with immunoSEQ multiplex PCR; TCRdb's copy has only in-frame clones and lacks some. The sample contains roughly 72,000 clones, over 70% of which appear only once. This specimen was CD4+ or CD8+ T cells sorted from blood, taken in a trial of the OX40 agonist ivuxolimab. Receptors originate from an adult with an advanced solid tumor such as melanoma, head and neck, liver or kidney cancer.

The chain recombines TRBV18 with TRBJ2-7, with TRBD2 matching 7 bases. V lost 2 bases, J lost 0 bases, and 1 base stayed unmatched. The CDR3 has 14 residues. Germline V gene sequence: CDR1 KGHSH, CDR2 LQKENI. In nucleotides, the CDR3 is TGTGCCAGCTCACCAGGGACTACCTCCTACGAGCAGTACTTC. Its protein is CASSPGTTSYEQYF.

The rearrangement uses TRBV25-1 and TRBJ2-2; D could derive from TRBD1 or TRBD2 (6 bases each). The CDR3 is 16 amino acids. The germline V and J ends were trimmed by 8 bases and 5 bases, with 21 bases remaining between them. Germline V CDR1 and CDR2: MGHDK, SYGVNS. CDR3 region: CASGPSLGGLTGELFF. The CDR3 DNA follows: TGTGCCAGCGGACCGAGTCTTGGGGGGCTAACCGGGGAGCTGTTTTTT.

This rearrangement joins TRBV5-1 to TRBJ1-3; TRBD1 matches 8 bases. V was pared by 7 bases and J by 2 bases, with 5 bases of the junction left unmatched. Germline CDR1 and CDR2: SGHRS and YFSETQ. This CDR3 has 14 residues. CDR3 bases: TGCGCCAGCCGGGAGGGACAGGCTGGAAACACCATATATTTT. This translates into CASREGQAGNTIYF.

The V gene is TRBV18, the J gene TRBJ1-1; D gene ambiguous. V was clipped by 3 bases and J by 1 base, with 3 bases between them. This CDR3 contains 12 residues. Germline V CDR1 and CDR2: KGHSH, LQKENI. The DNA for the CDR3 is TGTGCCAGCTCACCCACGAACACTGAAGCTTTCTTT. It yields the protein CASSPTNTEAFF.

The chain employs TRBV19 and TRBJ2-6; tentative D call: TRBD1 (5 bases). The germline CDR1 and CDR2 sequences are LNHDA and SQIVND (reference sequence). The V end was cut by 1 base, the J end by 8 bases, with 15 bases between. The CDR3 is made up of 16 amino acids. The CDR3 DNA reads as TGTGCCAGTAGTATAGGGAAGGGGCCCCGGACCAACGTCCTGACTTTC. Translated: CASSIGKGPRTNVLTF.

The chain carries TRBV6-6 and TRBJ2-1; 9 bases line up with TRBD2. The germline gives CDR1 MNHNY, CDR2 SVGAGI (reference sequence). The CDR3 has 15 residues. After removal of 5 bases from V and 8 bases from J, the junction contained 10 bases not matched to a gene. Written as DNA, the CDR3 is TGTGCCAGCAGTAACCCTGGCGGGGGGGCGCATGAGCAGTTCTTC. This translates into CASSNPGGGAHEQFF.

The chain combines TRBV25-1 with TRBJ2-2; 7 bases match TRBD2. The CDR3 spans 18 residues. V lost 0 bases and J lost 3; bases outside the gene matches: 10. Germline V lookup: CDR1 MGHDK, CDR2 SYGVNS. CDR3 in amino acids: CASSEYRFPSGYTGELFF. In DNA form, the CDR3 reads TGTGCCAGCAGTGAATATAGGTTTCCTAGCGGATACACCGGGGAGCTGTTTTTT.

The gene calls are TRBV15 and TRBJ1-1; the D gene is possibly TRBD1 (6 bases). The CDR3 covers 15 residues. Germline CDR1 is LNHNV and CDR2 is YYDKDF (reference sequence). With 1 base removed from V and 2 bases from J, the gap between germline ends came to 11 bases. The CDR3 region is CATSRVRGGNTEAFF. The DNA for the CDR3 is TGTGCCACCAGCAGAGTCAGGGGCGGAAACACTGAAGCTTTCTTT.

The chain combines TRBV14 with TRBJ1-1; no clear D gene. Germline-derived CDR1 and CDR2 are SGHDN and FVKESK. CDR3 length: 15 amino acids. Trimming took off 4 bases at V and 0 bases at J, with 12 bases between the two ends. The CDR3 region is CASSLRTAMNTEAFF. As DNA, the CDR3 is TGTGCCAGCAGCCTGAGGACCGCCATGAACACTGAAGCTTTCTTT.

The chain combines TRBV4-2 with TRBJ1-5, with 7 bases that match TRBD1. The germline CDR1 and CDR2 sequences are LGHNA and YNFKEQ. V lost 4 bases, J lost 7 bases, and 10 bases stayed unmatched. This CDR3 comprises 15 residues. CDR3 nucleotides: TGTGCCAGCAGCCTCTCGAGACAGGGAGGGCAGCCCCAGCATTTT. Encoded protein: CASSLSRQGGQPQHF.

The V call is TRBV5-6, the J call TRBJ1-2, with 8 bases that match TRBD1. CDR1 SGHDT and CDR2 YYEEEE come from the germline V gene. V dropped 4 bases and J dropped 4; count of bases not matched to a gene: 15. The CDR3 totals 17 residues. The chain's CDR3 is CASSLGQGTAYLYGYTF. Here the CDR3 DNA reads TGTGCCAGCAGCCTTGGACAGGGCACTGCTTATCTCTATGGCTACACCTTC.

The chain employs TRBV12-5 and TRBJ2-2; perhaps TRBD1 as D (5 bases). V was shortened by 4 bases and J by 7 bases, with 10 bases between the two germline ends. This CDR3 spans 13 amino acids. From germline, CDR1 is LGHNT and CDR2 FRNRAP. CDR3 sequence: CASGSTTGGELFF. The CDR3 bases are TGTGCTAGTGGTTCGACAACAGGCGGGGAGCTGTTTTTT. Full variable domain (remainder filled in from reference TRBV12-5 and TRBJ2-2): DARVTQTPRHKVTEMGQEVTMRCQPILGHNTVFWYRQTMMQGLELLAYFRNRAPLDDSGMPKDRFSAEMPDATLATLKIQPSEPRDSAVYFCASGSTTGGELFFGEGSRLTVL.

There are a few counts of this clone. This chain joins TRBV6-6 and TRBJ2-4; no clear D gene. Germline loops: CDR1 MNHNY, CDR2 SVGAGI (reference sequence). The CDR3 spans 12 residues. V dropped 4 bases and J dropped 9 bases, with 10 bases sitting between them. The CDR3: CASSSSISIQYF. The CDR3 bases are TGTGCCAGCAGTTCCAGCATCAGCATTCAGTACTTC.

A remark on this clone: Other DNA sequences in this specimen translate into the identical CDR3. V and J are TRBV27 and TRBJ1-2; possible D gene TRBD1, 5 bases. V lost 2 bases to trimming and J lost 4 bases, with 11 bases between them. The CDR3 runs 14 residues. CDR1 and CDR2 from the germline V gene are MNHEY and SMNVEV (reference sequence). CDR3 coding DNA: TGTGCCAGCAGTTTAGGGGGACTGCCCTATGGCTACACCTTC. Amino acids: CASSLGGLPYGYTF.

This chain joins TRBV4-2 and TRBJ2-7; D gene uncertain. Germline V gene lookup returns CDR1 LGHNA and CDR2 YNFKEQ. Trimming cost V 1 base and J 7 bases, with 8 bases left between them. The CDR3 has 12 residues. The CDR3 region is CASSQGLSEQYF. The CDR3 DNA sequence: TGTGCCAGCAGCCAAGGCCTTAGTGAGCAGTACTTC.

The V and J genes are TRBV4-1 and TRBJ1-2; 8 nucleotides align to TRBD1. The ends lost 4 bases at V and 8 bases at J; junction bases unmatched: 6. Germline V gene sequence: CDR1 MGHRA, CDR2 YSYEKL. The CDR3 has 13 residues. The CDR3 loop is CASSPRTGRGYTF. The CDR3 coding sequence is TGCGCCAGCAGCCCCCGGACAGGGCGGGGCTACACCTTC.

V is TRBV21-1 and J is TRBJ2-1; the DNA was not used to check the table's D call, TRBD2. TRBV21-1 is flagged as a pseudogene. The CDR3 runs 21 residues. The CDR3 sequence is CASSNMDRASGRRTSRNEQFF. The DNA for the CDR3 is TGTGCCAGCAGCAATATGGACAGGGCTAGCGGGAGGAGGACCTCTAGGAATGAGCAGTTCTTC.

The CDR3 nucleotides read TGTGCCAGTAGTACGTCCGGGACAGGGGGCACCGGGGAGCTGTTTTTT. Translated, it gives CASSTSGTGGTGELFF. The chain recombines TRBV19 with TRBJ2-2, with 11 bases that match TRBD1. The junction had 5 bases not matched to a gene; V was cut back by 4 bases and J by 4 bases. The germline V gene encodes CDR1 LNHDA and CDR2 SQIVND (reference sequence). CDR3 length equals 16 residues.

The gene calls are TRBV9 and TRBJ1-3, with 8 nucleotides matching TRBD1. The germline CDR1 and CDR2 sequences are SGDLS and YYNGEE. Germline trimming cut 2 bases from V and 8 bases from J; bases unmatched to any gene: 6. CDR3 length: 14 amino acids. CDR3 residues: CASSVDRVSDTIYF. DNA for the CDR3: TGTGCCAGCAGCGTGGACAGGGTGTCGGACACCATATATTTT.

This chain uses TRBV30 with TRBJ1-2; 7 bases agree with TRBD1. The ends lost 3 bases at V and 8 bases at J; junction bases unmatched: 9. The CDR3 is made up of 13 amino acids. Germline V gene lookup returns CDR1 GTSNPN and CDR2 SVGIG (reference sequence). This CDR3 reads CAWSDNPGQGYTF. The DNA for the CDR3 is TGTGCCTGGAGCGATAATCCGGGACAGGGCTACACCTTC.